This is a list of T cell receptor beta chains from one sample in a study of cytomegalovirus exposure and HLA in healthy donors. Sequencing used immunoSEQ multiplex PCR; TCRdb keeps in-frame clones, though not all of them. The sample records 220,000 or so clones, 80% to 85% being singletons. Material for sequencing was PBMCs. Receptor source: a middle-aged woman in good health and CMV-seronegative. Each CDR3 is given with its conserved first and last residue. The D gene is left open where the match is weak. Rows may omit the clone size; those that give it use once, few, many or a size class.

>-|TRBV11-2|TRBJ2-7|few
CASSPPSDFRMQYF
TGTGCCAGCAGCCCCCCCTCTGACTTTAGAATGCAGTACTTC
>TRBD1|TRBV5-1|TRBJ2-3|few
CASSPGDRGILDTQYF
TGCGCCAGCAGCCCCGGGGACAGAGGGATACTAGATACGCAGTATTTT
>TRBD2|TRBV5-1|TRBJ2-7|-
CASSLHTSGTYEQYF
TGCGCCAGCAGCTTGCATACTAGCGGGACCTACGAGCAGTACTTC
>-|TRBV5-1|TRBJ1-1|-
CASSFAGEAFF
TGCGCCAGCAGCTTCGCCGGGGAGGCTTTCTTT
>-|TRBV5-1|TRBJ2-1|-
CASGGGRALVHNEQFF
TGCGCCAGCGGAGGGGGGAGGGCCCTAGTACACAATGAGCAGTTCTTC
>-|TRBV5-1|TRBJ1-1|-
CASRDGLRGGGEAFF
TGCGCCAGCAGAGACGGTCTTAGGGGCGGCGGTGAAGCTTTCTTT
>-|TRBV11-3|TRBJ1-1|-
CASSPGGGRGTEAFF
TGTGCCAGCAGCCCCGGGGGGGGCAGGGGCACTGAAGCTTTCTTT
>-|TRBV19|TRBJ2-7|-
CASRLRDTTYEQYF
TGTGCCAGTAGACTCCGGGACACCACCTACGAGCAGTACTTC
>TRBD2|TRBV18|TRBJ2-7|-
CASSPTLVGTGGNEQYF
TGTGCCAGCTCACCAACTCTGGTCGGGACGGGGGGTAACGAGCAGTACTTC
>TRBD1|TRBV27|TRBJ2-7|-
CASSLQGAAYEQYF
TGTGCCAGCAGTTTACAGGGGGCGGCCTACGAGCAGTACTTC
>TRBD2|TRBV5-8|TRBJ2-1|-
CASSLGLAGGDLTWGDEQFF
TGTGCCAGCAGCTTGGGACTAGCGGGAGGCGACCTCACCTGGGGAGATGAGCAGTTCTTC
>TRBD2|TRBV30|TRBJ2-1|-
CAWSPSGRAYNEQFF
TGTGCCTGGAGTCCAAGCGGGAGAGCCTACAATGAGCAGTTCTTC
>-|TRBV4-1|TRBJ2-7|-
CASSPTALYEQYF
TGCGCCAGCAGCCCCACCGCACTGTACGAGCAGTACTTC
>TRBD2|TRBV5-1|TRBJ2-2|-
CASSLGGGRVGTGELFF
TGCGCCAGCAGCTTGGGGGGCGGGAGAGTCGGCACCGGGGAGCTGTTTTTT
>-|TRBV2|TRBJ2-7|once
CASRNRVYEQYF
TGTGCCAGCAGGAACAGGGTCTACGAGCAGTACTTC
>-|TRBV6-6|TRBJ2-5|-
CASSYQAGPETQYF
TGTGCCAGCAGTTACCAAGCAGGGCCGGAGACCCAGTACTTC
>TRBD1|TRBV5-8|TRBJ1-1|-
CASIRRGTANEAFF
TGTGCCAGCATACGCCGCGGGACAGCAAATGAAGCTTTCTTT
>-|TRBV7-9|TRBJ1-3|-
CASPTEGSGNTIYF
TGTGCCAGCCCTACGGAGGGGTCTGGAAACACCATATATTTT
>-|TRBV5-1|TRBJ1-4|few
CASSSTGSDEKLFF
TGCGCCAGCAGCTCAACAGGGTCGGATGAAAAACTGTTTTTT
>-|TRBV4-1|TRBJ2-1|once
CASSQRVSGDEQFF
TGCGCCAGCAGCCAGAGGGTGAGTGGCGATGAGCAGTTCTTC
>TRBD1|TRBV5-4|TRBJ1-2|-
CASSLQGADYGYTF
TGTGCCAGCAGCCTGCAGGGGGCTGACTATGGCTACACCTTC
>TRBD1|TRBV18|TRBJ1-1|-
CASKQGAGTEAFF
TGTGCCAGCAAACAGGGGGCGGGAACTGAAGCTTTCTTT
>-|TRBV19|TRBJ2-3|few
CASSIGGGSTDTQYF
TGTGCCAGTAGTATAGGTGGAGGGTCCACAGATACGCAGTATTTT
>-|TRBV20-1|TRBJ1-1|-
CSAHRVTEAFF
TGCAGTGCTCACAGGGTCACTGAAGCTTTCTTT
>-|TRBV19|TRBJ2-3|-
CASSIGPGTDTQYF
TGTGCCAGTAGTATTGGGCCCGGCACAGATACGCAGTATTTT
>TRBD2|TRBV9|TRBJ2-7|-
CASSPGGSRYEQYF
TGTGCCAGCAGCCCGGGGGGGAGTCGGTACGAGCAGTACTTC